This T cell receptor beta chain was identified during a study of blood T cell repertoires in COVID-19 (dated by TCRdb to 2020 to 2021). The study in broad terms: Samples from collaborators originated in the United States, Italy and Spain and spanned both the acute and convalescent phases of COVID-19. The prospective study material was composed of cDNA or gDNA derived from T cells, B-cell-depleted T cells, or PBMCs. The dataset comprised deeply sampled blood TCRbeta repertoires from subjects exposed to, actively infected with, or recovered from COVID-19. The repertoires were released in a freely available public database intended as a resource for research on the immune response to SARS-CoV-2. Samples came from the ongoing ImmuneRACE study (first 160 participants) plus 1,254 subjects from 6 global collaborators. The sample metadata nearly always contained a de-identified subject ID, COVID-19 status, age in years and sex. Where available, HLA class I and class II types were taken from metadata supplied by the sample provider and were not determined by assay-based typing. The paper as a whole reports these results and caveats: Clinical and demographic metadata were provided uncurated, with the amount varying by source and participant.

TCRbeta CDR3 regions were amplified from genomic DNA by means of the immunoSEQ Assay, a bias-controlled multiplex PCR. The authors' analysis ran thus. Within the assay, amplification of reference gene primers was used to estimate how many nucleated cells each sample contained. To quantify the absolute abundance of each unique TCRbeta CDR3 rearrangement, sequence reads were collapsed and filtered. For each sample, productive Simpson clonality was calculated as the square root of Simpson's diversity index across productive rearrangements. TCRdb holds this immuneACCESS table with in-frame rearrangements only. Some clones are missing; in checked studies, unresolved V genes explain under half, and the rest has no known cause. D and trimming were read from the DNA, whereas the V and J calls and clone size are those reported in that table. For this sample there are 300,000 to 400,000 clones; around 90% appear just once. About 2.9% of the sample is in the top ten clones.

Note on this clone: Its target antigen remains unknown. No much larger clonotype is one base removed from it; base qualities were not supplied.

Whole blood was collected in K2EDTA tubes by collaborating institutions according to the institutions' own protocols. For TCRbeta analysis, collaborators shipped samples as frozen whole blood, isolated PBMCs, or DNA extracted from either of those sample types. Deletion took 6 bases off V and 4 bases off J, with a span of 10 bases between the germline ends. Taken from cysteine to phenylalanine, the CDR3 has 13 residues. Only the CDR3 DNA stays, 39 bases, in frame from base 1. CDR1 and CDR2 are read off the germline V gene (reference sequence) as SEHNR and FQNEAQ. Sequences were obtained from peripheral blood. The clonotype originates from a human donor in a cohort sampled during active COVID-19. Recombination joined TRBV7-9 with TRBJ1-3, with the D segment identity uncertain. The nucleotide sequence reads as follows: TGTGCCAGCAGACCCTCGGGGGGAAACACCATATATTTT. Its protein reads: CASRPSGGNTIYF.